Listed below are T cell receptor beta chains from one sample, sequenced in a study of shared clonotypes between healthy human individuals. Clones were sequenced by immunoSEQ multiplex PCR, and TCRdb holds only the in-frame ones, with some missing. This repertoire shows about 2.3 million clones, around 92% found once; its top ten account for approximately 0.39%. Sample: naive CD4+ T cells from PBMCs. The receptors were sampled from a man younger than 35 in good health. Some clones in this sample may be carry-over from other donors' samples. The CDR3 runs from the conserved cysteine through the conserved F or W. The D gene is left open where the match is weak. Size tells how often a clone was seen (once, few, many) or the class of an expanded clone, and some rows leave it out.

TRBJ1-1,-,TRBV29-1,-,TGCAGCGCCCGAAACAGGGAAGCTTTCTTT,CSARNREAFF
TRBJ2-1,-,TRBV6-1,TRBD1,TGTGCCAGCAGTGCAACCCGGACAGGTAGCTCCTACAATGAGCAGTTCTTC,CASSATRTGSSYNEQFF
TRBJ1-1,-,TRBV9,-,TGTGCCAGCAGCGTAGCTGCAGGGATTTATGTGAACACTGAAGCTTTCTTT,CASSVAAGIYVNTEAFF
TRBJ1-6,-,TRBV27,-,TGTGCCAGCAGGGGGACTTATTCACCCCTCCACTTT,CASRGTYSPLHF
TRBJ2-7,-,TRBV5-4,TRBD1,TGTGCCAGCAGCCAAACTCCGGGACAGGGGGACGAGCAGTACTTC,CASSQTPGQGDEQYF
TRBJ2-2,once,TRBV28,-,TGTGCCAGCAACTCCGACACCGGGGAGCTGTTTTTT,CASNSDTGELFF
TRBJ2-7,-,TRBV2,TRBD1,TGTGCCAGCGAAGGGCAGGGGGCGGTAGAGCAGTACTTC,CASEGQGAVEQYF
TRBJ1-1,once,TRBV9,-,TGTGCCAGCAGCGTAGGTCCTACCTCAGCAACCTACACTGAAGCTTTCTTT,CASSVGPTSATYTEAFF
TRBJ1-2,-,TRBV7-9,TRBD1,TGTGCCAGCAGCTTAGCGGGGACAGGGTACGGCTACACCTTC,CASSLAGTGYGYTF
TRBJ2-7,-,TRBV18,TRBD1,TGTGCCAGCTCACCCGCGGGGACAGGGACGGGGCAGTACTTC,CASSPAGTGTGQYF